Described below is a single T cell receptor (beta chain) sequence and its context. Its matching antigen is unknown. Sequencing used immunoSEQ multiplex PCR; TCRdb keeps in-frame clones, though not all of them. Of under 85,000 clones listed, around 96% were seen once; the top ten hold approximately 0.5%. The V gene end was trimmed by 5 bases and the J gene end by 3 bases; junction bases not matched to a gene: 4. This CDR3 contains 15 residues. Per germline, CDR1 LGHNA and CDR2 YNFKEQ. This sample is drawn from a study of graft-versus-host responses after intestinal transplantation. Turning to the study itself: After anti-thymocyte globulin induction, recipients took tacrolimus and steroids for three to four years. Notes on the study in general: High graft-versus-host to host-versus-graft T cell clonal ratios marked allografts of patients with graft-donor macrochimerism. Association was observed between peak circulating GvH clone levels and early post-transplant HvG declines. Researchers found GvH clones in recipient marrow, and some showed up first in ileum or blood.

This sequence joins TRBV4-2 and TRBJ2-7, with 13 bases identical to TRBD2. The sample consisted of unstimulated CD8+ T cells sorted from spleen or lymph node cells, taken before intestinal transplant. The TCR was taken from a human donor who received an intestinal transplant. The CDR3 spells CASSWTSGSFYEQYF. The CDR3 DNA sequence: TGTGCCAGCAGCTGGACTAGCGGGAGTTTCTACGAGCAGTACTTC.